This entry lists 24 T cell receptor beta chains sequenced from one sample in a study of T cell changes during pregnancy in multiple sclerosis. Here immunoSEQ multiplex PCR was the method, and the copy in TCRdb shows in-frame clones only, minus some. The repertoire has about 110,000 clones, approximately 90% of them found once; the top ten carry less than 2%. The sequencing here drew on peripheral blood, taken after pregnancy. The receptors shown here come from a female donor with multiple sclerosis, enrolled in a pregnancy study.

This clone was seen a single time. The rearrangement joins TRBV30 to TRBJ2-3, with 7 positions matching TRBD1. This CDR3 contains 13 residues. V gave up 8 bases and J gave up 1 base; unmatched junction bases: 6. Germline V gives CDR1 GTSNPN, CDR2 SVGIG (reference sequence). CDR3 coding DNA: TGTGCCCTTTCCCAGGGGGGCACAGATACGCAGTATTTT. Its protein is CALSQGGTDTQYF.

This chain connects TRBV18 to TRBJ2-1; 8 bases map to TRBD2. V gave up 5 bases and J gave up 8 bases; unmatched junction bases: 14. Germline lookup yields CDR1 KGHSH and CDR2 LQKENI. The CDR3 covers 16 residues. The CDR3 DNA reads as TGTGCCAGCTCAGGGCGGGAGGTCGCTACGTGGGATGAGCAGTTCTTC. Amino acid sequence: CASSGREVATWDEQFF.

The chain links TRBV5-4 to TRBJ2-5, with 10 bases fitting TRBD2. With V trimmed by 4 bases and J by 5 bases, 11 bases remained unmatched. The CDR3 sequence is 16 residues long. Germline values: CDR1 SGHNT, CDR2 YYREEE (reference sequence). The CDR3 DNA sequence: TGTGCCAGCAGCGCCAACGTAGCGGGGGGTACGGAGACCCAGTACTTC. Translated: CASSANVAGGTETQYF.

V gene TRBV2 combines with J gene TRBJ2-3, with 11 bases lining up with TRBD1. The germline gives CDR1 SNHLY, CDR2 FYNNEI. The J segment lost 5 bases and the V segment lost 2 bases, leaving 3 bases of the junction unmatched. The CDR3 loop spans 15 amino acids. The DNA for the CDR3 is TGTGCCAGCAGTGAACAGGGACAGGGGGAAGATACGCAGTATTTT. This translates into CASSEQGQGEDTQYF.

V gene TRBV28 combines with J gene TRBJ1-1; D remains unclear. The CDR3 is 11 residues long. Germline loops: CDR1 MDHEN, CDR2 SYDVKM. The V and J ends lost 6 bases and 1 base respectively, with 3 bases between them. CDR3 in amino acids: CASRQNTEAFF. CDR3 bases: TGTGCCAGCAGACAGAACACTGAAGCTTTCTTT.

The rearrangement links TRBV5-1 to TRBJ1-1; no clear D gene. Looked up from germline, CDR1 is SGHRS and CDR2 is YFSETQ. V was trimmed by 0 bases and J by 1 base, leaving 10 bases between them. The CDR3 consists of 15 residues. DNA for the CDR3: TGCGCCAGCAGCTTGGTTGGCAGTTCGAACACTGAAGCTTTCTTT. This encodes CASSLVGSSNTEAFF.

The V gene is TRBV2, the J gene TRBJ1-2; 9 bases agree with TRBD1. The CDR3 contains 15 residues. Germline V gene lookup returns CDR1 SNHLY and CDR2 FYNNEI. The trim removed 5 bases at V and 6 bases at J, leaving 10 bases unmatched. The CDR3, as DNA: TGTGCCAGCAGTCGCCCGGGACAGGGAAGACATGGCTACACCTTC. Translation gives CASSRPGQGRHGYTF.

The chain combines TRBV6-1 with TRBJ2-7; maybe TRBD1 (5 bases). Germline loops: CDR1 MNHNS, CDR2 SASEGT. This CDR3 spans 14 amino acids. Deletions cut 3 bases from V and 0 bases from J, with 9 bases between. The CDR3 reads CASSDRGASYEQYF. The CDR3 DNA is TGTGCCAGCAGTGATAGGGGCGCCTCCTACGAGCAGTACTTC.

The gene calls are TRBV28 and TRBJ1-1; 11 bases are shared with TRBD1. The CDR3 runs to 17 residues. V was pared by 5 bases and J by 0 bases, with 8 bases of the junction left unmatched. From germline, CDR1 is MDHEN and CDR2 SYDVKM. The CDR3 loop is CASSLRDRGWMNTEAFF. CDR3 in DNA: TGTGCCAGCAGTCTCCGGGACAGGGGGTGGATGAACACTGAAGCTTTCTTT.

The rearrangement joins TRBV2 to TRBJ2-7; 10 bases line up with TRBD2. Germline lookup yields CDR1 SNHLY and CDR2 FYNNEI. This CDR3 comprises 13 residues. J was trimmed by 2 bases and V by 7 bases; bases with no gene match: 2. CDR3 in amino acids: CASKRGGTYEQYF. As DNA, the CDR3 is TGTGCCAGCAAGCGGGGGGGAACCTACGAGCAGTACTTC.

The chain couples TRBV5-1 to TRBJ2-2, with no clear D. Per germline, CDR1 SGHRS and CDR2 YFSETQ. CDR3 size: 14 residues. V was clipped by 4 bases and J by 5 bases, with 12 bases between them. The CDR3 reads CASSLLSETGELFF. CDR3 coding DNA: TGCGCCAGCAGCCTTCTCAGCGAAACCGGGGAGCTGTTTTTT.

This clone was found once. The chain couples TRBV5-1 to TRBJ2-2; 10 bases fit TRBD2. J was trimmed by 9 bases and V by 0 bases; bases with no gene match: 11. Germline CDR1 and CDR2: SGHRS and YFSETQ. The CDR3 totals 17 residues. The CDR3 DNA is TGCGCCAGCAGCTTGGGTCCCCTAGCGGGAGAGAGCCGGGAGCTGTTTTTT. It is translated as CASSLGPLAGESRELFF.

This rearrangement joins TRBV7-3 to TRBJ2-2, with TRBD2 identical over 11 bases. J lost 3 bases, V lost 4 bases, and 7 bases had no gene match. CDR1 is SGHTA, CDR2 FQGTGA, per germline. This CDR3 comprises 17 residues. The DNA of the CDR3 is TGTGCCAGCAGCTCCCCGGGACTAGCGGAAGACACCGGGGAGCTGTTTTTT. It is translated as CASSSPGLAEDTGELFF.

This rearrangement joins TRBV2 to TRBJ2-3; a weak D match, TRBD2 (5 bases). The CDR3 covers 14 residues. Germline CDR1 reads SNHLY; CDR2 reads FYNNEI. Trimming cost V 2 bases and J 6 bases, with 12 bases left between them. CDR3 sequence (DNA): TGTGCCAGCAGTGAATTATGGGAGTGGGATACGCAGTATTTT. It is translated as CASSELWEWDTQYF.

The CDR3 coding sequence is TGTGCCAGCAGCTTAGCGAGGGCCGGGAAGGAGCTCTATAATTCACCCCTCCACTTT. It encodes CASSLARAGKELYNSPLHF. The chain couples TRBV11-1 to TRBJ1-6; no clear D. V was trimmed by 0 bases and J by 3 bases, leaving 18 bases between them. This CDR3 region has 19 residues. Germline V lookup: CDR1 SGHAT, CDR2 FQDESV (reference sequence).

The CDR3 nucleotides read TGCGCCAGCAGCCTCTGGGACAGTAACAATGAGCAGTTCTTC. Its translation is CASSLWDSNNEQFF. The chain uses TRBV4-1 and TRBJ2-1, with 7 bases fitting TRBD1. The CDR3 runs to 14 residues. The ends lost 4 bases at V and 5 bases at J; junction bases unmatched: 5. CDR1 and CDR2 from the germline V gene are MGHRA and YSYEKL.

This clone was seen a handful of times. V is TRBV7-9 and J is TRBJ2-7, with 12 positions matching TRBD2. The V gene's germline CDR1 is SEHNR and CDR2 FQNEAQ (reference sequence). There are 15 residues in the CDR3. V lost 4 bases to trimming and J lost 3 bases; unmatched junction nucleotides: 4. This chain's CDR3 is CASSSRTSGNYEQYF. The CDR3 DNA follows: TGTGCCAGCAGCTCCCGGACTAGCGGGAACTACGAGCAGTACTTC.

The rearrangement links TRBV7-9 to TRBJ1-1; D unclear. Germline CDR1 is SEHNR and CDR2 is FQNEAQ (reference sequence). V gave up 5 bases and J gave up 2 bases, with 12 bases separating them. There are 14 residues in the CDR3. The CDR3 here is CASSPRDINTEAFF. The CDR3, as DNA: TGTGCCAGCAGCCCGCGCGACATAAACACTGAAGCTTTCTTT.

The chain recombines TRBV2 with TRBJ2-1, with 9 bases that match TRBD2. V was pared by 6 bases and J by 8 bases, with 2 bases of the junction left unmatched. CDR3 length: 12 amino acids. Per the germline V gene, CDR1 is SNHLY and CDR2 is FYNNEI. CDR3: CASRAGGHEQFF. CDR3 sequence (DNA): TGTGCCAGCAGGGCGGGGGGGCATGAGCAGTTCTTC.

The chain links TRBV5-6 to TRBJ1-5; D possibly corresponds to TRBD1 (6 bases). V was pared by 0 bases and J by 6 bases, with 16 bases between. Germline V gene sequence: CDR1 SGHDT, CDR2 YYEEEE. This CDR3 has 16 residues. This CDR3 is CASSLGRGQGFQPQHF. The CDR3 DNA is TGTGCCAGCAGCTTGGGTCGAGGGCAGGGGTTTCAGCCCCAGCATTTT.

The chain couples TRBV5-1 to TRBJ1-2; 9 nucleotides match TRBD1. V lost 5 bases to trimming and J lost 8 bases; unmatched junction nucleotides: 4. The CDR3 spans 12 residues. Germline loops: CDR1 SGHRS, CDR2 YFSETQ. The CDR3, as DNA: TGCGCCAGCAGGCTTACAGGGGGCGGCTACACCTTC. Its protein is CASRLTGGGYTF.

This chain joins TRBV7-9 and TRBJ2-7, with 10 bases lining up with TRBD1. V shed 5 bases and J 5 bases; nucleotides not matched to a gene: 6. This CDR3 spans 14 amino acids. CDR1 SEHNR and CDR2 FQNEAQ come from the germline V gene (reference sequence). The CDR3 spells CASSPDRGSHEQYF. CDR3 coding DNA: TGTGCCAGCAGCCCGGACAGGGGGTCCCACGAGCAGTACTTC. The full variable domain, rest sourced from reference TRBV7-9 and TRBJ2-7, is DTGVSQNPRHKITKRGQNVTFRCDPISEHNRLYWYRQTLGQGPEFLTYFQNEAQLEKSRLLSDRFSAERPKGSFSTLEIQRTEQGDSAMYLCASSPDRGSHEQYFGPGTRLTVT.

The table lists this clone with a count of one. The CDR3: CASSLAGGSNQPQHF. The CDR3 DNA follows: TGTGCCAGTAGCCTCGCAGGGGGTAGCAATCAGCCCCAGCATTTT. This chain joins TRBV19 and TRBJ1-5; 7 bases line up with TRBD1. The trim removed 6 bases at V and 0 bases at J, leaving 5 bases unmatched. The germline CDR1 and CDR2 sequences are LNHDA and SQIVND (reference sequence). CDR3 length: 15 residues.

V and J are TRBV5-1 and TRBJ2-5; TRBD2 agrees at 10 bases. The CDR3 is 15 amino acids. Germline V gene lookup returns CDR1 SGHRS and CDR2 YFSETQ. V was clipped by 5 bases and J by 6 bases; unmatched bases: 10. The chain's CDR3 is CASSPSGGADKTQYF. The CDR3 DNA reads TGCGCCAGCAGTCCAAGCGGGGGGGCCGATAAGACCCAGTACTTC. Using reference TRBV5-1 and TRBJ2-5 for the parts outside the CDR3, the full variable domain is KAGVTQTPRYLIKTRGQQVTLSCSPISGHRSVSWYQQTPGQGLQFLFEYFSETQRNKGNFPGRFSGRQFSNSRSEMNVSTLELGDSALYLCASSPSGGADKTQYFGPGTRLLVL.